This T cell receptor (beta chain) was recorded in a study of blood T cell repertoires in COVID-19 (dated by TCRdb to about 2020). Background for the entire study: Collaborator samples came from the United States, Italy and Spain and covered acute and convalescent phases of COVID-19. The repertoires were released in a freely available public database intended as a resource for research on the immune response to SARS-CoV-2. The dataset comprised deeply sampled blood TCRbeta repertoires from subjects exposed to, actively infected with, or recovered from COVID-19. A de-identified subject ID, COVID-19 status, age in years and sex were almost always included in the sample metadata. Where available, HLA class I and class II types were taken from metadata supplied by the sample provider and were not determined by assay-based typing. Samples were obtained from the ongoing ImmuneRACE study (first 160 participants) and from some 1,300 subjects provided by 6 global collaborators. The prospective study material was composed of cDNA or gDNA derived from T cells, B-cell-depleted T cells, or PBMCs. What the research found in general, with its limitations: The quantity of clinical and demographic metadata differed by source and by participant and was supplied without curation.

The germline V end is reduced by 4 bases and the J end by 3 bases; junction bases left unmatched: 6. Its CDR3 holds 14 amino acids, cysteine through phenylalanine. Left in the record is the CDR3 DNA by itself, 42 bases read in frame from the first base. CDR1 is given as SGHRS and CDR2 as YFSETQ, both from the germline V gene. A word on this clone: The clone's antigen remains unknown. No per-base quality is available; no much larger clone lies one base away.

Whole blood was collected in K2EDTA tubes by collaborating institutions according to the institutions' own protocols. Collaborator samples were shipped for TCRbeta analysis as frozen whole blood, isolated PBMCs, or DNA extracted from either sample type. The immunoSEQ Assay, a bias-controlled multiplex PCR, was used to amplify TCRbeta CDR3 regions from genomic DNA. Regarding the original processing steps: Within the assay, amplification of reference gene primers was used to estimate how many nucleated cells each sample contained. To quantify the absolute abundance of each unique TCRbeta CDR3 rearrangement, sequence reads were collapsed and filtered. For each sample, productive Simpson clonality was calculated by taking the square root of Simpson's diversity index across productive rearrangements. TCRdb stores this immuneACCESS table with in-frame sequences only. Part of the clones is absent; in the studies checked, under half of the shortfall reflects unresolved V genes, and no reason is known for the rest. For V, J and clone size, that table is used; D and trimming come from the DNA. For this sample there are roughly 160,000 clones; approximately 91% appear just once. More than 2% of the sample is taken by the ten largest.

The sample was peripheral blood. The TCR was taken from a man between 18 and 35 years old with acute or convalescent COVID-19. Recombination joined TRBV5-1 with TRBJ1-1; TRBD1 aligns with 7 central bases. The CDR3 region has the sequence CASSPTGLDTEAFF. The sequenced DNA is TGCGCCAGCAGCCCGACAGGGTTGGACACTGAAGCTTTCTTT.